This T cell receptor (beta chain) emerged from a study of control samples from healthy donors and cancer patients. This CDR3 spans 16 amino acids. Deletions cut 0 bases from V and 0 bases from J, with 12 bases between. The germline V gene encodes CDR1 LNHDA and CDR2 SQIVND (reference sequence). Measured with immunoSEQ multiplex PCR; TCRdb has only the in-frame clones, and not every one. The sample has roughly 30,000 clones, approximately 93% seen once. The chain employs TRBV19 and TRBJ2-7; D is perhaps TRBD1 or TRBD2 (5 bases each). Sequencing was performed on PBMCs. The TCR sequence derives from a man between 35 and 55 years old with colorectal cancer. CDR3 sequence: CASSIDGTASSYEQYF. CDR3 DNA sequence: TGTGCCAGTAGTATAGACGGGACGGCGAGCTCCTACGAGCAGTACTTC. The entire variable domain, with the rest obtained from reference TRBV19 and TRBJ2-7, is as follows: DGGITQSPKYLFRKEGQNVTLSCEQNLNHDAMYWYRQDPGQGLRLIYYSQIVNDFQKGDIAEGYSVSREKKESFPLTVTSAQKNPTAFYLCASSIDGTASSYEQYFGPGTRLTVT.